This T cell receptor beta chain originates from a study of blood T cell repertoires in COVID-19. Study as a whole: Acute and convalescent COVID-19 specimens originated in the United States, Italy and Spain. Sample material is recorded as cDNA or gDNA derived from T cells, B-cell-depleted T cells, or PBMCs.

Authors' analysis steps: Amplification of reference gene primers provided the estimated nucleated cell counts. Sequencing was performed with immunoSEQ multiplex PCR; in TCRdb, only in-frame clones are kept and a portion is missing. Clonal size and the V and J genes are those of that table, whereas D and trimming came from the DNA. The data show about 51,000 clones, around 84% seen once. This clone was recorded only once. This CDR3 spans 18 amino acids. Per germline, CDR1 SGHNT and CDR2 YYREEE (reference sequence). Germline trimming cut 4 bases from V and 2 bases from J; bases unmatched to any gene: 15.

The clonotype originates from a man at least 80 years old with active COVID-19. The chain uses TRBV5-4 and TRBJ2-5; TRBD2 agrees at 9 bases. Sequences were obtained from peripheral blood. CDR3 protein: CASSGRWREGPPQETQYF. DNA of the CDR3: TGTGCCAGCAGCGGACGGTGGCGGGAGGGACCACCTCAAGAGACCCAGTACTTC.